This note documents a single T cell receptor beta chain sequence. This sample is part of a study of cytomegalovirus exposure and HLA in healthy donors. This CDR3 contains 15 residues. The germline V gene has CDR1 MNHEY and CDR2 SVGAGI. Trimming cost V 0 bases and J 1 base, with 9 bases left between them. The primer mix had 60 Vbeta and 13 Jbeta primers. Using immunoSEQ multiplex PCR, the repertoire was profiled, and TCRdb retains in-frame clones only, with some absent. Found here are about 120,000 clones, roughly 77% of them singletons; the top ten hold almost 5%. The sequence was obtained from a man aged 50 or older in good health and CMV-seropositive. The chain has TRBV6-5 and TRBJ1-1; tentatively, D is TRBD1 (5 bases). The material sequenced was PBMCs. The CDR3 loop reads CASSYSLGANTEAFF. The CDR3 DNA reads TGTGCCAGCAGTTACTCTCTTGGGGCGAACACTGAAGCTTTCTTT.